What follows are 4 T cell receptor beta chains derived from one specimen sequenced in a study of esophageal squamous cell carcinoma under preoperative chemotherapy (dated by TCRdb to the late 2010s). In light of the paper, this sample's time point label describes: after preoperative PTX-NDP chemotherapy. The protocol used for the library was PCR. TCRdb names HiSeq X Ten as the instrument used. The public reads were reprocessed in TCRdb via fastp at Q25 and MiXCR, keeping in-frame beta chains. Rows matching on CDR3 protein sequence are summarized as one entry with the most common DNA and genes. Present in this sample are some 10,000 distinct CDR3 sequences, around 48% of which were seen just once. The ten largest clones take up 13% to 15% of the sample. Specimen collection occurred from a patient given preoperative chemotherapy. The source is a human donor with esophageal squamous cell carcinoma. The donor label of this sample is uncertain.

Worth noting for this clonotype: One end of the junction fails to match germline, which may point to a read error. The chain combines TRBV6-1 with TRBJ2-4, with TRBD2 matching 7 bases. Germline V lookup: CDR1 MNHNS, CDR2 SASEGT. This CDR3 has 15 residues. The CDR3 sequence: CAAAGEGRDKNIQYF. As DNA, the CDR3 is TGTGCCGCCGCGGGAGAGGGCCGAGACAAAAACATCCAGTACTTC.

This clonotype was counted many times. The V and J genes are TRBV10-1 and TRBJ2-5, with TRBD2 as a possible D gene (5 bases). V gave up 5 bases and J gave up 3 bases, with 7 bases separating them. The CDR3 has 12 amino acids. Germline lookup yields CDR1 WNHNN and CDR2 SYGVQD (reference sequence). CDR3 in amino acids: CASSKGEETQYF. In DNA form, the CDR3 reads TGCGCCAGCAGTAAGGGAGAAGAGACCCAGTACTTC.

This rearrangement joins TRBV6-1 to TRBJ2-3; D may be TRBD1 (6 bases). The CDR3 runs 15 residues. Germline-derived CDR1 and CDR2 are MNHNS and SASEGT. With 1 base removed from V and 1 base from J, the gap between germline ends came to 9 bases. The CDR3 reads CASSEGNRGTDTQYF. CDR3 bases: TGTGCCAGCAGTGAAGGGAACAGGGGCACAGATACGCAGTATTTT.

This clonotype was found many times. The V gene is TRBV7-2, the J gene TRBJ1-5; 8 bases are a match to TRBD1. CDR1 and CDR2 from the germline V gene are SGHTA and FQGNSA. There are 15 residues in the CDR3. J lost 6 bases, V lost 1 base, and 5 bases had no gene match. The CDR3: CASSLGQGLGQPQHF. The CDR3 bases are TGTGCCAGCAGCTTAGGACAGGGGCTCGGTCAGCCCCAGCATTTT.